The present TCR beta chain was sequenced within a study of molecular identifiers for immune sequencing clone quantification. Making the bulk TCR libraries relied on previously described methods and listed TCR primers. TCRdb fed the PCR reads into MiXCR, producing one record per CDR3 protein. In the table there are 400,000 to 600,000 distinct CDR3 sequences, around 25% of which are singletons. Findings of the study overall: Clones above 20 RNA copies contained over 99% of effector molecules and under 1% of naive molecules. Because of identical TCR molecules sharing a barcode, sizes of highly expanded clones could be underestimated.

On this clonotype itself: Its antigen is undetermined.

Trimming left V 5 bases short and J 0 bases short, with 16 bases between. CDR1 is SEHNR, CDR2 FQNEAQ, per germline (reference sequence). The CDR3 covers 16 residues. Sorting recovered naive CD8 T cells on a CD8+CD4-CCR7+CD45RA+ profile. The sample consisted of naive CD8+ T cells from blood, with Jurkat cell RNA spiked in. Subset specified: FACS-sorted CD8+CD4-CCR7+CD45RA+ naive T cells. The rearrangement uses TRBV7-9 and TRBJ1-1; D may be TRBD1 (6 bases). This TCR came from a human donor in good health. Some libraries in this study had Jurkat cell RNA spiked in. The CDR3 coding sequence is TGTGCCAGCAGCCCAGCCAGGGGTCCGGTGAACACTGAAGCTTTCTTT. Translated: CASSPARGPVNTEAFF.